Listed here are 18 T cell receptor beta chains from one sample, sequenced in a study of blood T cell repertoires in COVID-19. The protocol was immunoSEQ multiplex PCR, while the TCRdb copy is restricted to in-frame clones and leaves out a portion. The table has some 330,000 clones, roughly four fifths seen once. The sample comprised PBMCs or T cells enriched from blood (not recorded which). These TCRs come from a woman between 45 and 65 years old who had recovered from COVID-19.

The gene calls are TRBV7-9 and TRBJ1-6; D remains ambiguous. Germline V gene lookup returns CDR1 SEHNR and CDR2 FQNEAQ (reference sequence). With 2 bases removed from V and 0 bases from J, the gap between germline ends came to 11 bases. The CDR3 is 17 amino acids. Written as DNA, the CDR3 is TGTGCCAGCAGCTTACACCCTAGGAGCTCCTATAATTCACCCCTCCACTTT. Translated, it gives CASSLHPRSSYNSPLHF.

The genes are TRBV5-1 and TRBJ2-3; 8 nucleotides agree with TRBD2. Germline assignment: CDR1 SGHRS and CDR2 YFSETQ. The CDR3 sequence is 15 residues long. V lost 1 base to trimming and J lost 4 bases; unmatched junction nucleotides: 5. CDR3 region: CASSLRGLAADTQYF. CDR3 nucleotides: TGCGCCAGCAGCTTGCGAGGACTAGCAGCAGATACGCAGTATTTT. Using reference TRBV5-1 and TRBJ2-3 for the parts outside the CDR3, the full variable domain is KAGVTQTPRYLIKTRGQQVTLSCSPISGHRSVSWYQQTPGQGLQFLFEYFSETQRNKGNFPGRFSGRQFSNSRSEMNVSTLELGDSALYLCASSLRGLAADTQYFGPGTRLTVL.

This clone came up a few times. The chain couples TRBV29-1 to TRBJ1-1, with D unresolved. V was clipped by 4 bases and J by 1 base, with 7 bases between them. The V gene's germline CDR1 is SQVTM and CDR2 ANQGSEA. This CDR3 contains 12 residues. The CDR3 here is CSVGGRNTEAFF. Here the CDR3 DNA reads TGCAGCGTTGGAGGTAGGAACACTGAAGCTTTCTTT.

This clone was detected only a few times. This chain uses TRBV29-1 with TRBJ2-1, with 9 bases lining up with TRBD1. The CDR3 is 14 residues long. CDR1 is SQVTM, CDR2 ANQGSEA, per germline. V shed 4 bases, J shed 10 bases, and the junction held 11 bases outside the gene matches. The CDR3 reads CSVGILTGGGEQFF. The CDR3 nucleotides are TGCAGCGTTGGAATACTAACAGGGGGCGGGGAGCAGTTCTTC.

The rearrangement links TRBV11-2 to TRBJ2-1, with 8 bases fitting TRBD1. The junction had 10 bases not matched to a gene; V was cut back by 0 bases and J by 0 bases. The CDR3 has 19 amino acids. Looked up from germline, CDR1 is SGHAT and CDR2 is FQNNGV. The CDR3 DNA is TGTGCCAGCAGCTTAGATGTTTGGGGGACAGGCCGCTCCTACAATGAGCAGTTCTTC. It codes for CASSLDVWGTGRSYNEQFF.

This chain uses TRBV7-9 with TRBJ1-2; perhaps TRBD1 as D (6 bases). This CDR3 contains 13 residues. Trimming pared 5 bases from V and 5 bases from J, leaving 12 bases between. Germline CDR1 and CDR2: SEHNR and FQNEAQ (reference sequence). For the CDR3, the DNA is TGTGCCAGCAGCACCGGGACAAGTTATGGCTACACCTTC. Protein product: CASSTGTSYGYTF.

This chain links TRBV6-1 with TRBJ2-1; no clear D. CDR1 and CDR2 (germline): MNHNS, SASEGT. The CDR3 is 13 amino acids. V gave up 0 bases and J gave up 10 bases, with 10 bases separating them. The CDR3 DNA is TGTGCCAGCAGTGAAGCTACGGGTTACGAGCAGTTCTTC. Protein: CASSEATGYEQFF.

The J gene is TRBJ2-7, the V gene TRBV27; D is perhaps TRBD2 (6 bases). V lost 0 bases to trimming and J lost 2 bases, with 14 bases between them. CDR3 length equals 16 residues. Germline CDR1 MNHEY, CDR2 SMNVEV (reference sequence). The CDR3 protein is CASSLSGLLPTYEQYF. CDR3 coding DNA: TGTGCCAGCAGTTTATCGGGACTGCTACCCACCTACGAGCAGTACTTC.

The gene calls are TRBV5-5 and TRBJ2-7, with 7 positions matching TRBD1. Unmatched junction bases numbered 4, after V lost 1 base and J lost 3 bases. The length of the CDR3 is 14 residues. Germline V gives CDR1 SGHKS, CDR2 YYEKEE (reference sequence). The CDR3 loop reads CASSLFGTDYEQYF. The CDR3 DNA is TGTGCCAGCAGCTTGTTTGGGACAGACTACGAGCAGTACTTC.

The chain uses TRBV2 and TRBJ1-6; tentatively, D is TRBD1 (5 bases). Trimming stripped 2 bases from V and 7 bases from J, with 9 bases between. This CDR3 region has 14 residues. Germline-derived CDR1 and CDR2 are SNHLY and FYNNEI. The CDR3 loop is CASSEQGSNSPLHF. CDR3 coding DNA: TGTGCCAGCAGTGAACAGGGTTCCAATTCACCCCTCCACTTT.

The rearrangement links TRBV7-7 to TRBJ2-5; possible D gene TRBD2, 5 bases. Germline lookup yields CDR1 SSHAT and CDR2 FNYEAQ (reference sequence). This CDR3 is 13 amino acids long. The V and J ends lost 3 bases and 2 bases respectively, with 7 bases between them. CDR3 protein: CASSLDWQETQYF. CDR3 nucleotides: TGTGCCAGCAGCTTGGACTGGCAAGAGACCCAGTACTTC. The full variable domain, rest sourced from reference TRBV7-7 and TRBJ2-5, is GAGVSQSPRYKVTKRGQDVTLRCDPISSHATLYWYQQALGQGPEFLTYFNYEAQPDKSGLPSDRFSAERPEGSISTLTIQRTEQRDSAMYRCASSLDWQETQYFGPGTRLLVL.

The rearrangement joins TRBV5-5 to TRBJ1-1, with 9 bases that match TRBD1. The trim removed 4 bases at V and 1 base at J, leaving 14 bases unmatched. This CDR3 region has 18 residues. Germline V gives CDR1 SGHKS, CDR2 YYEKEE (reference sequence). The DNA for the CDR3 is TGTGCCAGCAGCCTCTATATAATTGGACAGGGGACGAACACTGAAGCTTTCTTT. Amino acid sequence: CASSLYIIGQGTNTEAFF. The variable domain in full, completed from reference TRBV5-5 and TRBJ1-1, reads DAGVTQSPTHLIKTRGQQVTLRCSPISGHKSVSWYQQVLGQGPQFIFQYYEKEERGRGNFPDRFSARQFPNYSSELNVNALLLGDSALYLCASSLYIIGQGTNTEAFFGQGTRLTVV.

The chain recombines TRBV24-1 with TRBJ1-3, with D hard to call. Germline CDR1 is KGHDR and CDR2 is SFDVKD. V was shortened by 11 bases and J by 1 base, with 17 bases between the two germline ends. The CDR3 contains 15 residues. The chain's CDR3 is CAINGREESGNTIYF. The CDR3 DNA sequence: TGTGCCATTAACGGGAGGGAGGAATCTGGAAACACCATATATTTT.

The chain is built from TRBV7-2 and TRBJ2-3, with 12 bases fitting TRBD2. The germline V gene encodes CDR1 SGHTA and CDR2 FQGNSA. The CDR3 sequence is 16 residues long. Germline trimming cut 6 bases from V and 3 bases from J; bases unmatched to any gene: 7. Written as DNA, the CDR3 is TGTGCCAGCAGGAAGTACCTAGCGGGAGGGACAGATACGCAGTATTTT. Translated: CASRKYLAGGTDTQYF.

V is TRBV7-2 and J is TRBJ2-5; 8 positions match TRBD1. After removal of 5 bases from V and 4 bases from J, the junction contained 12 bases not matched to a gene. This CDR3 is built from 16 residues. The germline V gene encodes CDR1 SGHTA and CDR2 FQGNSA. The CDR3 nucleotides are TGTGCCAGCAGCACAAACCTCAGGGGGCGGGGAGAGACCCAGTACTTC. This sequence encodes CASSTNLRGRGETQYF. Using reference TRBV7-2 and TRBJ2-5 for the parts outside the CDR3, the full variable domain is GAGVSQSPSNKVTEKGKDVELRCDPISGHTALYWYRQSLGQGLEFLIYFQGNSAPDKSGLPSDRFSAERTGGSVSTLTIQRTQQEDSAVYLCASSTNLRGRGETQYFGPGTRLLVL.

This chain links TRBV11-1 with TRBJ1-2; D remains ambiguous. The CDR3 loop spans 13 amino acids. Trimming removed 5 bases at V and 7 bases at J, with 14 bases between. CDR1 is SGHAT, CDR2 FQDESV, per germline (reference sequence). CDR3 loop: CASSPLEVGGYTF. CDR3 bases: TGTGCCAGCAGCCCCCTTGAGGTGGGTGGCTACACCTTC. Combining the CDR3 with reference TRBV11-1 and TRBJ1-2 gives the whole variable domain EAEVAQSPRYKITEKSQAVAFWCDPISGHATLYWYRQILGQGPELLVQFQDESVVDDSQLPKDRFSAERLKGVDSTLKIQPAELGDSAMYLCASSPLEVGGYTFGSGTRLTVV.

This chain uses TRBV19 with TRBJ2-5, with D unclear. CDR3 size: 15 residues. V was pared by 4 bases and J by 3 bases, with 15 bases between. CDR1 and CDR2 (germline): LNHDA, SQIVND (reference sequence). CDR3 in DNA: TGTGCCAGTAGTACCCGAGGAGCGTTTGAAGAGACCCAGTACTTC. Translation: CASSTRGAFEETQYF.

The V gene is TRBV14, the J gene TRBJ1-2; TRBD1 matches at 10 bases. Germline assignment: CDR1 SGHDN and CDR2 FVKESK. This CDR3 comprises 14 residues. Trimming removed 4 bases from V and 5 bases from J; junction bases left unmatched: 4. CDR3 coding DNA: TGTGCCAGCAGCCCCGGGGACAGGGGATATGGCTACACCTTC. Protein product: CASSPGDRGYGYTF.